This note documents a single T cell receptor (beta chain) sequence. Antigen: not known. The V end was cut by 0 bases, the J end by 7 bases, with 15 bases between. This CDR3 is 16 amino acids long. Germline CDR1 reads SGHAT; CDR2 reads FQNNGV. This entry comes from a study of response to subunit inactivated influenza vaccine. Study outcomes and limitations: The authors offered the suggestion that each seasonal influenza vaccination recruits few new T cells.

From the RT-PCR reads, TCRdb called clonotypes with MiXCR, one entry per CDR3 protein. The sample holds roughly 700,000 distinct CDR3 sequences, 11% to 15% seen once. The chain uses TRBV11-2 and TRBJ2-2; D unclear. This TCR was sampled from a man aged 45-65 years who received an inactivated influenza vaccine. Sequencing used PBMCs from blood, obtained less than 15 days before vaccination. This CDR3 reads CASSLDLSGSFGELFF. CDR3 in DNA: TGTGCCAGCAGCTTAGACCTCTCGGGTTCGTTCGGGGAGCTGTTTTTT.